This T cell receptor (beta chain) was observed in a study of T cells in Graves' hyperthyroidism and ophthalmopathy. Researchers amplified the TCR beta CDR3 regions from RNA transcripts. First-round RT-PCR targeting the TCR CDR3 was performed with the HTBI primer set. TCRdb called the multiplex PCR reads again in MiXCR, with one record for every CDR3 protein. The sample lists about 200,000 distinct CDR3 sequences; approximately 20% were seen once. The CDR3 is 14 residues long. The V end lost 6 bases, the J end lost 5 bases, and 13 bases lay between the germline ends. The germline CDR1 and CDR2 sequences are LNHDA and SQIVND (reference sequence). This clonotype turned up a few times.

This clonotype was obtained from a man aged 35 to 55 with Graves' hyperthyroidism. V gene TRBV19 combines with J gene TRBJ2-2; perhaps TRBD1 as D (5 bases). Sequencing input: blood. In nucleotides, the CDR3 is TGTGCCAGTAGCCCAGGGTCGCGTACCGGGGAGCTGTTTTTT. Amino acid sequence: CASSPGSRTGELFF.